This TCR beta chain was recorded in a study of blood T cell repertoires in COVID-19. About the research overall: The study drew acute and convalescent COVID-19 samples from the United States, Italy and Spain.

Original handling: Amplification from reference gene primers served as the basis for estimated nucleated cell counts. Profiled with immunoSEQ multiplex PCR; TCRdb holds only in-frame clones, not every one. That table furnishes V, J and clone size, whereas the DNA furnished D and trimming. The data show about 90,000 clones, 80% seen once. CDR1 and CDR2 from the germline V gene are MNHEY and SVGAGI. V lost 7 bases and J lost 1, with 17 bases in between. The CDR3 length is 15 residues. The clonotype comes from a woman aged 70-85 years with acute or convalescent COVID-19. The sequenced material came from peripheral blood. The J gene is TRBJ2-7, the V gene TRBV6-5; a possible D gene is TRBD2 (5 bases). The CDR3 region has the DNA TGTGCCAGCACGTCCGGGAACGGCCGATCCTACGAGCAGTACTTC. Translating gives CASTSGNGRSYEQYF.